These 21 T cell receptor beta chains were sequenced from one sample in a study of shared clonotypes between healthy human individuals. Sequenced by immunoSEQ multiplex PCR; TCRdb stores in-frame clones only, minus some. The table includes around 2.3 million clones, roughly 95% detected once. The sample consisted of naive CD4+ T cells sorted from blood. Subset denoted: CD45RA+ positively selected. Receptors originate from a man aged 18 to 29 in good health.

The V call is TRBV11-2, the J call TRBJ1-1, with unresolved D. V was clipped by 1 base and J by 7 bases, with 10 bases between them. This CDR3 has 13 amino acids. Germline CDR1 reads SGHAT; CDR2 reads FQNNGV. CDR3 bases: TGTGCCAGCAGCTTAGGGCATCTCGGTGAAGCTTTCTTT. This encodes CASSLGHLGEAFF.

Points on this clone: The sample contains more than one DNA sequence encoding this CDR3. The V and J genes are TRBV7-6 and TRBJ2-7, with 7 bases fitting TRBD1. This CDR3 is built from 13 residues. The junction had 4 bases not matched to a gene; V was cut back by 5 bases and J by 3 bases. In germline, CDR1 is SGHVS, CDR2 FNYEAQ. The CDR3 DNA reads TGTGCCAGCAGCCGAGACAGGGACTACGAGCAGTACTTC. Its translation is CASSRDRDYEQYF.

The chain couples TRBV11-3 to TRBJ1-5; 10 bases map to TRBD1. V lost 3 bases, J lost 4 bases, and 6 bases stayed unmatched. Germline V lookup: CDR1 SGHNT, CDR2 YENEEA. The length of the CDR3 is 16 residues. The CDR3, as DNA: TGTGCCAGCAGCTTTTATGACAGGGGGCTAAATCAGCCCCAGCATTTT. Translated, it gives CASSFYDRGLNQPQHF.

This clone was observed a single time. The J gene is TRBJ2-1, the V gene TRBV10-3, with D perhaps matching TRBD1 (5 bases). Germline V gene data show CDR1 as ENHRY and CDR2 as SYGVKD. V was pared by 4 bases and J by 0 bases, with 10 bases between. The CDR3 length is 15 residues. The CDR3 nucleotides read TGTGCCATCAGTGGCGACAGTAGCTCCTACAATGAGCAGTTCTTC. Translating it yields CAISGDSSSYNEQFF.

V and J are TRBV9 and TRBJ2-7; TRBD2 agrees at 12 bases. V shed 5 bases and J 2 bases; nucleotides not matched to a gene: 5. The germline V gene encodes CDR1 SGDLS and CDR2 YYNGEE. This CDR3 is 15 amino acids long. The CDR3 DNA reads TGTGCCAGCAGTCAGACTAGCGGGAGTGCCTACGAGCAGTACTTC. Protein sequence: CASSQTSGSAYEQYF.

The chain recombines TRBV4-3 with TRBJ2-6, with TRBD1 as a possible D gene (5 bases). This CDR3 contains 17 residues. Between the trimmed V and J ends, which lost 1 base and 4 bases, there was a span of 14 bases. Germline V gives CDR1 LGHNA, CDR2 YSLEER. The CDR3 reads CASSQATDSSGANVLTF. The CDR3 DNA reads as TGCGCCAGCAGCCAAGCGACAGACTCCTCCGGGGCCAACGTCCTGACTTTC.

The chain has TRBV6-6 and TRBJ2-7; D gene ambiguous. The V and J ends lost 4 bases and 3 bases respectively, with 10 bases between them. Per germline, CDR1 MNHNY and CDR2 SVGAGI (reference sequence). The CDR3 consists of 13 residues. For the CDR3, the DNA is TGTGCCAGCAGTTCTCAACCCGACTACGAGCAGTACTTC. The encoded protein is CASSSQPDYEQYF.

In this sample, this clone turned up once. The chain carries TRBV5-1 and TRBJ1-6; D may be TRBD1 (6 bases). The germline gives CDR1 SGHRS, CDR2 YFSETQ. The CDR3 contains 15 residues. Between the trimmed V and J ends, which lost 0 bases and 11 bases, there was a span of 15 bases. The CDR3: CASSLGGQGQAPLHF. The CDR3 nucleotides are TGCGCCAGCAGCTTGGGGGGGCAGGGTCAAGCACCCCTCCACTTT.

Concerning this clone itself: Distinct nucleotide sequences in the sample also encode this CDR3. The CDR3 sequence is CASSYSSGNQPQHF. The CDR3 bases are TGTGCCAGCAGTTATTCCAGCGGGAATCAGCCCCAGCATTTT. The chain couples TRBV6-5 to TRBJ1-5, with D unclear. Germline V gene data show CDR1 as MNHEY and CDR2 as SVGAGI. The V and J ends lost 3 bases and 4 bases respectively, with 10 bases between them. CDR3 size: 14 residues.

This chain connects TRBV10-3 to TRBJ2-3; 8 bases align to TRBD2. J was trimmed by 5 bases and V by 6 bases; bases with no gene match: 1. The germline CDR1 and CDR2 sequences are ENHRY and SYGVKD. This CDR3 region has 12 residues. In nucleotides, the CDR3 is TGTGCCATCAGAACTAGCGGAGATACGCAGTATTTT. Its protein is CAIRTSGDTQYF.

V is TRBV7-9 and J is TRBJ2-3, with D perhaps assigned TRBD1 or TRBD2 (5 bases each). Trimming cost V 5 bases and J 2 bases, with 26 bases left between them. This CDR3 has 19 residues. The germline V gene encodes CDR1 SEHNR and CDR2 FQNEAQ (reference sequence). CDR3 amino acids: CASSELRFSWGTNTDTQYF. CDR3 sequence (DNA): TGTGCCAGCAGCGAGCTTCGTTTTTCCTGGGGGACGAACACAGATACGCAGTATTTT.

V and J are TRBV6-5 and TRBJ1-1; no clear D gene. Trimming took 8 bases from V and 1 from J, leaving 11 bases between them. Germline V CDR1 and CDR2: MNHEY, SVGAGI. This CDR3 contains 13 residues. CDR3 sequence reads: CASRRIRNTEAFF. The CDR3 DNA is TGTGCCAGCCGTCGCATACGGAACACTGAAGCTTTCTTT.

This clone was counted once. This chain's CDR3 is CASSWGQGEYEQYF. The CDR3 coding sequence is TGTGCCAGCAGTTGGGGACAGGGAGAATACGAGCAGTACTTC. The rearrangement links TRBV2 to TRBJ2-7; 9 bases are a match to TRBD1. V was pared by 5 bases and J by 4 bases, with 6 bases of the junction left unmatched. The length of the CDR3 is 14 residues. Looked up from germline, CDR1 is SNHLY and CDR2 is FYNNEI.

On this clone itself: Other DNA sequences of this sample code for an identical CDR3. The CDR3 DNA sequence: TGTGCCAGCAGCCAACAGGGCACCGGGGAGCTGTTTTTT. Encoded protein: CASSQQGTGELFF. The chain couples TRBV14 to TRBJ2-2; a weak D match, TRBD1 (5 bases). Looked up from germline, CDR1 is SGHDN and CDR2 is FVKESK. The V and J ends lost 2 bases and 4 bases respectively, with 5 bases between them. The CDR3 contains 13 residues.

The gene calls are TRBV5-8 and TRBJ2-1, with 14 nucleotides matching TRBD2. CDR1 and CDR2 from the germline V gene are SGHTS and YDEGEE. V lost 1 base, J lost 3 bases, and 9 bases stayed unmatched. This CDR3 comprises 19 residues. The CDR3 protein is CASSLKGLAGVPGYNEQFF. In DNA form, the CDR3 reads TGTGCCAGCAGCTTGAAGGGACTAGCGGGAGTGCCCGGCTACAATGAGCAGTTCTTC.

V usage is TRBV5-1 and J usage is TRBJ2-3, with 7 positions matching TRBD1. Trimming cost V 1 base and J 2 bases; bases outside gene matches: 1. The CDR3 extends over 14 amino acids. Germline V gives CDR1 SGHRS, CDR2 YFSETQ. This CDR3 is CASSLTGATDTQYF. The CDR3 nucleotides are TGCGCCAGCAGCTTGACAGGGGCCACAGATACGCAGTATTTT.

This chain uses TRBV15 with TRBJ2-7; tentative D call: TRBD1 (6 bases). This CDR3 has 15 residues. V shed 0 bases and J shed 4 bases, with 13 bases lying between them. Germline-derived CDR1 and CDR2 are LNHNV and YYDKDF (reference sequence). CDR3 sequence: CATSREGTGLYEQYF. CDR3 bases: TGTGCCACCAGCAGAGAAGGCACAGGGTTATACGAGCAGTACTTC.

The gene calls are TRBV11-2 and TRBJ2-2, with 10 bases identical to TRBD2. Germline V CDR1 and CDR2: SGHAT, FQNNGV. V gave up 5 bases and J gave up 7 bases; unmatched junction bases: 10. This CDR3 spans 16 amino acids. In DNA, the CDR3 is TGTGCCAGCAGCCGAATCAGCGGGAGGGCCGTCGGGGAGCTGTTTTTT. Residues: CASSRISGRAVGELFF.

J is TRBJ2-5 and V is TRBV7-9, with D perhaps matching TRBD1 or TRBD2 (5 bases each). CDR3 length: 16 amino acids. The germline V gene encodes CDR1 SEHNR and CDR2 FQNEAQ (reference sequence). Trimming took 1 base from V and 1 from J, leaving 13 bases between them. The CDR3, as DNA: TGTGCCAGCAGCTTAGGGTCTCAGGGACCCCAAGAGACCCAGTACTTC. Translation: CASSLGSQGPQETQYF.

V gene TRBV10-3 combines with J gene TRBJ2-3, with no clear D. Germline V gene data show CDR1 as ENHRY and CDR2 as SYGVKD. V gave up 10 bases and J gave up 2 bases, with 10 bases separating them. This CDR3 is built from 12 residues. The CDR3 DNA reads TGTGCCACCGGACCACACACAGATACGCAGTATTTT. Its protein product is CATGPHTDTQYF.

The chain joins TRBV2 to TRBJ2-4, with TRBD2 matching over 11 bases. Germline CDR1 SNHLY, CDR2 FYNNEI. The length of the CDR3 is 14 residues. V lost 4 bases to trimming and J lost 8 bases; unmatched junction nucleotides: 4. The CDR3 protein is CASSVTSGRDIQYF. The CDR3 coding sequence is TGTGCCAGCAGTGTCACTAGCGGGAGAGACATTCAGTACTTC.